These T cell receptor beta chains were read from a single sample in a study of shared clonotypes between healthy human individuals. Profiled with immunoSEQ multiplex PCR; TCRdb holds only in-frame clones, not every one. The sample contains roughly 2 million clones, roughly 96% of which appear only once. The sample was naive CD4+ T cells sorted from blood. The receptors originated from a man aged 18 to 30 in good health. Each CDR3 is given with its conserved first and last residue. D genes are given only for firm matches. Where a row states a size, it is once, few, many or the class of an expanded clone; other rows omit it.

V gene	J gene	D gene	clone size	CDR3 DNA	CDR3 protein
TRBV10-3	TRBJ2-7	TRBD2	.	TGTGCCATCGGTTGGGCGGGAGGCCTTTACGAGCAGTACTTC	CAIGWAGGLYEQYF
TRBV5-6	TRBJ2-3	.	.	TGTGCCAGCAGCCTCGGTCTAGGGGGACACGATACGCAGTATTTT	CASSLGLGGHDTQYF
TRBV6-6	TRBJ1-1	.	.	TGTGCCAGCAGTTTGAGGGGAGACACTGAAGCTTTCTTT	CASSLRGDTEAFF
TRBV28	TRBJ1-4	TRBD1	.	TGTGCCAGCAGTTCAGGACAGGAGAATGAAAAACTGTTTTTT	CASSSGQENEKLFF
TRBV5-4	TRBJ1-2	.	.	TGTGCCAGCAGCTCCATCCGGGACGCTAACTATGGCTACACCTTC	CASSSIRDANYGYTF
TRBV9	TRBJ2-7	TRBD1	few	TGTGCCAGCAGCGGGGGACAGCTCTCCTACGAGCAGTACTTC	CASSGGQLSYEQYF
TRBV29-1	TRBJ1-1	.	.	TGCAGCGTTGCACGGGACACTGAAGCTTTCTTT	CSVARDTEAFF
TRBV6-1	TRBJ2-7	TRBD2	.	TGTGCCAGCAGTGTTAGCGGGTCAACCTACGAGCAGTACTTC	CASSVSGSTYEQYF
TRBV6-1	TRBJ1-4	.	.	TGTGCCAGCAGTGTGGGCCGCGGTGCAACTAATGAAAAACTGTTTTTT	CASSVGRGATNEKLFF
TRBV7-6	TRBJ2-7	.	.	TGTGCCAGCAGTTTAGGGCAGAACGAGCAGTACTTC	CASSLGQNEQYF
TRBV28	TRBJ1-2	.	.	TGTGCCAGCAGTTCCCTCCGCTACACCTTC	CASSSLRYTF
TRBV5-1	TRBJ1-1	.	.	TGCGCCAGCAGCTTGGGGGGAAAGGACACTGAAGCTTTCTTT	CASSLGGKDTEAFF
TRBV6-5	TRBJ1-6	.	.	TGTGCCAGCAGTTTAGTATGGAATTCACCCCTCCACTTT	CASSLVWNSPLHF
TRBV27	TRBJ1-6	.	.	TGTGCCAGCCGGCGGGAAGTTGTAATTAATTCACCCCTCCACTTT	CASRREVVINSPLHF
TRBV6-5	TRBJ1-3	TRBD1	.	TGTGCCAGCAGTTACGAGGGGGCGTCCGGAAACACCATATATTTT	CASSYEGASGNTIYF
TRBV5-1	TRBJ2-1	TRBD1	.	TGCGCCAGCACGACAGGGAGCTCCTACAATGAGCAGTTCTTC	CASTTGSSYNEQFF
TRBV11-2	TRBJ2-3	.	.	TGTGCCAGCAGCTTAGGGTTCGTCAGGGACGCACAGGATACGCAGTATTTT	CASSLGFVRDAQDTQYF
TRBV7-2	TRBJ1-3	.	.	TGTGCCAGCAGCAGGGACAAAGGAAACACCATATATTTT	CASSRDKGNTIYF
TRBV10-3	TRBJ2-7	.	.	TGTGCCATCAGCCGGGACACTAACTACGAGCAGTACTTC	CAISRDTNYEQYF
TRBV25-1	TRBJ1-4	TRBD1	.	TGTGCCAGCAGTGAACCCGGGACAGCAACTAATGAAAAACTGTTTTTT	CASSEPGTATNEKLFF
TRBV6-5	TRBJ2-7	TRBD1	.	TGTGCCACCAGGACAGGCCCACCTATCTACGAGCAGTACTTC	CATRTGPPIYEQYF
TRBV10-3	TRBJ2-7	TRBD1	.	TGTGCCATCAGTGAGACTGGACAGGGGGCCTACGAGCAGTACTTC	CAISETGQGAYEQYF
TRBV19	TRBJ1-1	.	.	TGTGCCAGTAGTATAAGGACCACTGAAGCTTTCTTT	CASSIRTTEAFF
TRBV28	TRBJ2-7	TRBD1	.	TGTGCCAGCAGTTTTACAGGGGTGGGGGAGCAGTACTTC	CASSFTGVGEQYF
TRBV2	TRBJ2-3	.	.	TGTGCCAGCAAAAAGATTAGCACAGATACGCAGTATTTT	CASKKISTDTQYF
TRBV5-1	TRBJ2-5	.	.	TGCGCCAGCAGCTTGGCCTTGGGGACAATCCAAGAGACCCAGTACTTC	CASSLALGTIQETQYF
TRBV7-6	TRBJ2-2	TRBD2	.	TGTGCCAGCAGCCCCTCGACTAGCGGGGTAAACACCGGGGAGCTGTTTTTT	CASSPSTSGVNTGELFF
TRBV25-1	TRBJ2-2	TRBD2	.	TGTGCCAGCAGTGTTGTAGCGGGAGGAGGAACCGGGGAGCTGTTTTTT	CASSVVAGGGTGELFF
TRBV7-9	TRBJ2-5	TRBD2	.	TGTGCCAGCAGCTTCAGCGGGGGGGCAGAGACCCAGTACTTC	CASSFSGGAETQYF
TRBV2	TRBJ2-2	TRBD1	.	TGTGCCAGCACCGTACAGGGGATGAACACCGGGGAGCTGTTTTTT	CASTVQGMNTGELFF
TRBV19	TRBJ1-6	.	.	TGTGCCAGTAGGCTTTCACAGGAGACTTATAATTCACCCCTCCACTTT	CASRLSQETYNSPLHF
TRBV4-2	TRBJ2-7	TRBD2	.	TGTGCCAGCAGCCAAGCACTAGCGGGGGGGCCATACGAGCAGTACTTC	CASSQALAGGPYEQYF
TRBV19	TRBJ1-4	.	once	TGTGCCAGTAGTCCCGCGGGGGGAACTAATGAAAAACTGTTTTTT	CASSPAGGTNEKLFF
TRBV21-1	TRBJ2-7	.	.	TGTGCCAGCAGCAAGTTATCCGAAAACAGGGGGCGGACCTACGAGCAGTACTTC	CASSKLSENRGRTYEQYF
TRBV7-9	TRBJ1-1	.	.	TGTGCCAGCAGCCCAGGGTTAACTGAAGCTTTCTTT	CASSPGLTEAFF
TRBV29-1	TRBJ1-1	.	few	TGCAGCGTCGCGGGACGGATGAACACTGAAGCTTTCTTT	CSVAGRMNTEAFF
TRBV10-3	TRBJ2-5	.	.	TGTGCCATCAGTGAGATAACGGGAGAGACCCAGTACTTC	CAISEITGETQYF